These T cell receptor beta chains were read from a single sample in a study of blood T cells in healthy people across ages. TCRdb reprocessed the 5' RACE reads via MiXCR and lists one record per CDR3 protein. Among about 970,000 distinct CDR3 sequences listed, 51% were seen once. Sequencing was carried out using blood. All receptors derive from a woman aged 60-70 years in good health. CDR3s include the opening cysteine and the closing phenylalanine or tryptophan. D genes are given only for firm matches. Clone size is shown for a subset of rows, as once, few, many or a class of expanded clone.

clone size: NA; J gene: TRBJ2-7; V gene: TRBV7-9; D gene: TRBD2; CDR3 protein: CASSLFSGGSYEQYF; CDR3 DNA: TGTGCCAGCAGCTTATTTTCGGGAGGCTCCTACGAGCAGTACTTC
clone size: NA; J gene: TRBJ2-1; V gene: TRBV6-2/TRBV6-3; D gene: TRBD2; CDR3 protein: CASEGSGRLSEQFF; CDR3 DNA: TGTGCCAGCGAGGGGAGCGGGAGGCTAAGTGAGCAGTTCTTC
clone size: NA; J gene: TRBJ2-2; V gene: TRBV29-1; D gene: NA; CDR3 protein: CSVFGPTGELFF; CDR3 DNA: TGCAGCGTGTTTGGGCCCACCGGGGAGCTGTTTTTT
clone size: NA; J gene: TRBJ1-2; V gene: TRBV19; D gene: NA; CDR3 protein: CATRDTYGYTF; CDR3 DNA: TGTGCCACCCGAGACACGTATGGCTACACCTTC
clone size: NA; J gene: TRBJ2-3; V gene: TRBV10-3; D gene: NA; CDR3 protein: CAISQVGTYTDTQYF; CDR3 DNA: TGTGCCATCAGCCAAGTGGGGACCTACACAGATACGCAGTATTTT
clone size: NA; J gene: TRBJ1-1; V gene: TRBV27; D gene: TRBD1; CDR3 protein: CASSLQQGALRTEAFF; CDR3 DNA: TGTGCCAGCAGTCTACAACAGGGGGCTCTGCGAACTGAAGCTTTCTTT
clone size: NA; J gene: TRBJ2-7; V gene: TRBV20-1; D gene: NA; CDR3 protein: CRPGGTAHEQYF; CDR3 DNA: TGCAGACCGGGGGGGACAGCCCACGAGCAGTACTTC
clone size: NA; J gene: TRBJ2-7; V gene: TRBV6-5; D gene: NA; CDR3 protein: CASNRDSSSYNEQYF; CDR3 DNA: TGTGCCAGCAACCGGGACTCGAGCTCCTACAATGAGCAGTACTTC
clone size: NA; J gene: TRBJ2-5; V gene: TRBV10-3; D gene: NA; CDR3 protein: CAMGAAADQETQYF; CDR3 DNA: TGTGCCATGGGGGCGGCGGCAGACCAAGAGACCCAGTACTTC
clone size: few; J gene: TRBJ2-1; V gene: TRBV20-1; D gene: NA; CDR3 protein: CSAAGASSYNEQFF; CDR3 DNA: TGCAGTGCTGCCGGGGCGAGCTCCTACAATGAGCAGTTCTTC
clone size: NA; J gene: TRBJ1-2; V gene: TRBV10-3; D gene: TRBD1; CDR3 protein: CAVGQDYGYTF; CDR3 DNA: TGTGCCGTGGGACAGGACTATGGCTACACCTTC
clone size: NA; J gene: TRBJ2-7; V gene: TRBV29-1; D gene: NA; CDR3 protein: CSVGGPYYEQYF; CDR3 DNA: TGCAGCGTTGGGGGACCGTACTACGAGCAGTACTTC
clone size: few; J gene: TRBJ1-5; V gene: TRBV12-3/TRBV12-4; D gene: NA; CDR3 protein: CASSLGGRVGQPQHF; CDR3 DNA: TGTGCCAGCAGTTTAGGGGGGCGCGTAGGTCAGCCCCAGCATTTT
clone size: NA; J gene: TRBJ1-5; V gene: TRBV24-1; D gene: NA; CDR3 protein: CATSERDGPPQHF; CDR3 DNA: TGTGCCACCAGTGAGCGGGACGGCCCCCCCCAGCATTTT
clone size: NA; J gene: TRBJ1-6; V gene: TRBV20-1; D gene: TRBD1; CDR3 protein: CSARVPGGESSPLHF; CDR3 DNA: TGCAGTGCTAGAGTCCCAGGGGGGGAGAGTTCACCCCTCCACTTT
clone size: NA; J gene: TRBJ2-3; V gene: TRBV7-6; D gene: TRBD1; CDR3 protein: CASSSRQGLDTQYF; CDR3 DNA: TGTGCCAGCAGCTCGAGACAGGGGTTAGATACGCAGTATTTT
clone size: NA; J gene: TRBJ2-7; V gene: TRBV2; D gene: NA; CDR3 protein: CASKYYNEQYF; CDR3 DNA: TGTGCCAGCAAATACTACAATGAGCAGTACTTC